This entry describes one TCR beta chain. Time point here: cycle 4 day 1 (C4D1), after less than seven weeks of nivolumab. Relapse was seen in all patients after autologous stem cell transplantation, and brentuximab vedotin exposure was variable. Sequencing was performed with immunoSEQ multiplex PCR; in TCRdb, only in-frame clones are kept and a portion is missing. The sample includes tens of thousands of clones, 90% seen only once; the top ten take 11% to 15%. The data are from a study of PD-1 blockade in classical Hodgkin lymphoma. Deletions cut 0 bases from V and 7 bases from J, with 12 bases between. Germline CDR1 reads KGHSH; CDR2 reads LQKENI. This CDR3 has 15 amino acids.

The receptor comes from a human donor with classical Hodgkin lymphoma. The sequencing used peripheral blood mononuclear cells (PBMCs), collected before the fourth cycle of nivolumab. This chain links TRBV18 with TRBJ1-4; D might be TRBD1 (6 bases). DNA for the CDR3: TGTGCCAGCTCACCACCGAGTATAGGGGGTGAAAAACTGTTTTTT. Translated: CASSPPSIGGEKLFF.